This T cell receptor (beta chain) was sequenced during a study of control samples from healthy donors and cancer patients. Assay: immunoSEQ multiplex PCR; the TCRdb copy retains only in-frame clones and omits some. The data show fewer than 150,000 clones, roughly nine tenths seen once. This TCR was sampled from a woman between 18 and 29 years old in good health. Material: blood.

For the CDR3, the DNA is TGTGCCAGCAGCCCTACGAGGGGGGACACTGAAGCTTTCTTT. This sequence encodes CASSPTRGDTEAFF. J is TRBJ1-1 and V is TRBV9; D might be TRBD1 (6 bases). V dropped 4 bases and J dropped 3 bases, with 13 bases sitting between them. The CDR3 runs 14 residues. Germline CDR1 and CDR2: SGDLS and YYNGEE.